This T cell receptor beta chain came from a study of CD8+ T cells in alopecia areata. In the study overall: Twice a day, 5 to 10 mg of oral tofacitinib was administered to treated patients. General study results and limits: Uncertainty remains about how baseline CD8+ expansion links to response, with one nonresponder. Tofacitinib did not eliminate many expanded lesional clones from scalp or blood.

It was cDNA, reverse transcribed from extracted RNA, that served as the sequencing template. Using immunoSEQ multiplex PCR, the repertoire was profiled, and TCRdb retains in-frame clones only, with some absent. The table lists 170,000 or so clones, around 50% of them singletons. As regards this clone: Its antigen is as yet unknown.

Treatment: oral pan-JAK inhibitor, 5-10 mg twice daily. The CDR3 covers 14 residues. V gave up 1 base and J gave up 6 bases, with 13 bases separating them. From germline, CDR1 is SGHNT and CDR2 YYREEE (reference sequence). The chain employs TRBV5-4 and TRBJ1-1, with D possibly TRBD1 on 5 matching bases. Material: CD8+ T cells sorted from blood, obtained at week 24, from a patient treated with tofacitinib. This TCR was recovered from a human donor with alopecia areata. The CDR3 region is CASSLWGRGAEAFF. CDR3 DNA: TGTGCCAGCAGCTTGTGGGGCAGAGGCGCTGAAGCTTTCTTT.